This T cell receptor beta chain derives from a study of T cell repertoires in cytomegalovirus infection. Background on the study: Newly reported HLA-C-restricted and thoroughly characterized HLA-B-restricted CMV epitopes were employed. Public TCR beta signatures marked donors with CMV infection and the matching HLA.

CDR1 is SGHVS, CDR2 FNYEAQ, per germline. The length of the CDR3 is 14 residues. Trimming pared 5 bases from V and 8 bases from J, leaving 16 bases between. TCRdb passed the reads through MiXCR, listing each CDR3 protein once. The sample consists of some 220,000 distinct CDR3 sequences, around 35% of them appearing once. A few counts support this clonotype. What it binds is not known. Study observations and caveats: Frequencies of public TCR beta families were cumulated, and this identified carriers of CMV plus the relevant HLA. Dominating the ex vivo response were HLA-C-restricted CMV-specific TCR beta clonotypes.

The receptor was derived from a human donor in good health (CMV status not recorded). Some clones in this sample may be carry-over from other donors' samples. The chain carries TRBV7-6 and TRBJ2-1, with D perhaps matching TRBD2 (6 bases). Sequences were derived from CD8+ T cells from cultured PBMCs, sampled from culture after CMV antigen stimulation. Here the CDR3 DNA reads TGTGCCAGCAGCCGTAGCGGAGCCGGGGATGAGCAGTTCTTC. Protein sequence: CASSRSGAGDEQFF.